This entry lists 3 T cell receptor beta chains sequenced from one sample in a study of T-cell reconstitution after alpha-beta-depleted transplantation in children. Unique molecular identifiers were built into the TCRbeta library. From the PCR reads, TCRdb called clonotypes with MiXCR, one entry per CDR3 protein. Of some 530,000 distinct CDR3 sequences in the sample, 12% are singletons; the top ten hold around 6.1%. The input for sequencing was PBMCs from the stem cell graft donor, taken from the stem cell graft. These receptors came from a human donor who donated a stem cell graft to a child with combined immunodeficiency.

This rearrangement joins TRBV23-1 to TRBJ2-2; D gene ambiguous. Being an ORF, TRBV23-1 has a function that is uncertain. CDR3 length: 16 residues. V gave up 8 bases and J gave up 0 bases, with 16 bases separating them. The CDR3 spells CASRLLIYTNTGELFF. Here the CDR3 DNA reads TGCGCCAGCCGGCTCCTTATTTACACGAACACCGGGGAGCTGTTTTTT.

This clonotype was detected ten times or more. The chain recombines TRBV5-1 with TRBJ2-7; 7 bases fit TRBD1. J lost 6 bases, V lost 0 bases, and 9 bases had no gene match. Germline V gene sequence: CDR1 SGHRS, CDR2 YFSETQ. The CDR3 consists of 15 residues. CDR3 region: CASSLGPGGHSEQYF. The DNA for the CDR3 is TGCGCCAGCAGCTTGGGTCCAGGGGGACACTCCGAGCAGTACTTC.

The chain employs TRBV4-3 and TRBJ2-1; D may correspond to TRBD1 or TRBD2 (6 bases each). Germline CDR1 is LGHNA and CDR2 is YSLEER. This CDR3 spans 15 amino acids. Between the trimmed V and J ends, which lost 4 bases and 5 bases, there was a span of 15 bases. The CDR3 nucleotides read TGCGCCAGCAGCCCCGGGGGCGAGCTAAACAATGAGCAGTTCTTC. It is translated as CASSPGGELNNEQFF.